Each of the 23 T cell receptor beta chains below was sequenced from the same sample in a study of T cell repertoires in cytomegalovirus infection (dated by TCRdb to between 2018 and 2020). Explained via the paper, the treatment or condition label denotes: in vitro stimulation with specific CMV peptide epitopes to enrich CMV-specific T cells. No antigen has been assigned to these receptors. Sequenced using an Illumina HiSeq 1500. Using fastp trimming at Q25 and MiXCR clonotype assembly, TCRdb reanalyzed the public sequencing data and kept in-frame beta chains. Rows with a matching CDR3 protein are joined into one entry that keeps the most common DNA and genes. The sample records around 430,000 distinct CDR3 sequences, approximately 42% of which are singletons. In total, the top ten clones hold approximately 40% of the sample. This specimen consisted of cultured PBMCs, obtained from culture after CMV antigen stimulation. Every receptor here comes from a human donor in good health (CMV status not recorded). Some clones in this sample may be carry-over from other donors' samples.

This clonotype was seen only a few times. The chain joins TRBV7-9 to TRBJ2-2; 8 bases are a match to TRBD2. There are 16 residues in the CDR3. Germline CDR1 SEHNR, CDR2 FQNEAQ (reference sequence). Trimming took 5 bases from V and 1 from J; bases not matched to a gene: 6. CDR3 sequence: CASSRSGSWNTGELFF. The CDR3 DNA follows: TGTGCCAGCAGCCGAAGCGGGAGTTGGAACACCGGGGAGCTGTTTTTT.

The rearrangement joins TRBV5-1 to TRBJ2-1; 7 nucleotides match TRBD1. This CDR3 is built from 15 residues. Germline assignment: CDR1 SGHRS and CDR2 YFSETQ. V was pared by 4 bases and J by 10 bases, with 14 bases of the junction left unmatched. Here the CDR3 reads CASSETGTPDREQFF. CDR3 in DNA: TGCGCCAGCAGCGAAACCGGGACGCCGGACAGGGAGCAGTTCTTC.

The chain has TRBV12-3 or TRBV12-4 and TRBJ2-1; D possibly uses TRBD1 or TRBD2 (5 bases each). The V end lost 6 bases, the J end lost 10 bases, and 22 bases lay between the germline ends. This CDR3 has 15 residues. The CDR3 nucleotides are TGTGCCAGCAGCCTACGGGACCCGACAACGATAGAGCAGTTCTTC. Encoded protein: CASSLRDPTTIEQFF.

The chain carries TRBV6-2 or TRBV6-3 and TRBJ2-4, with D perhaps TRBD1 or TRBD2 (5 bases each). The V end was cut by 4 bases, the J end by 7 bases, with 23 bases between. The germline V gene encodes CDR1 MNHEY and CDR2 SVGEGT. The CDR3 contains 17 residues. This chain's CDR3 is CASSSLPTGTIKNIQYF. As DNA, the CDR3 is TGTGCCAGCAGTTCCCTTCCAACCGGGACCATAAAGAACATTCAGTACTTC.

Only a few counts were recorded for this clonotype. The V call is TRBV18, the J call TRBJ2-1; D is undetermined. The CDR3 sequence is 15 residues long. Germline assignment: CDR1 KGHSH and CDR2 LQKENI. Deletions cut 2 bases from V and 7 bases from J, with 15 bases between. The CDR3 here is CASSPVLDQDNEQFF. The CDR3 DNA reads as TGTGCCAGCTCACCAGTATTGGATCAGGATAATGAGCAGTTCTTC.

This rearrangement joins TRBV9 to TRBJ2-3, with TRBD2 matching over 8 bases. With 4 bases clipped from V and 0 bases from J, the junction kept 4 bases outside the gene matches. The CDR3 contains 15 residues. CDR1 SGDLS and CDR2 YYNGEE come from the germline V gene. CDR3 sequence reads: CASSPLAVSTDTQYF. CDR3 coding DNA: TGTGCCAGCAGCCCACTAGCGGTTAGCACAGATACGCAGTATTTT.

This clonotype has a handful of counts. This chain joins TRBV2 and TRBJ1-1; no reliable D call. The V end lost 11 bases, the J end lost 1 base, and 8 bases lay between the germline ends. Germline assignment: CDR1 SNHLY and CDR2 FYNNEI. The CDR3 consists of 11 residues. The CDR3 is CAGRENTEAFF. The CDR3 nucleotides read TGTGCCGGTAGAGAGAACACTGAAGCTTTCTTT.

V usage is TRBV15 and J usage is TRBJ2-3; D gene ambiguous. This CDR3 region has 11 residues. V lost 1 base, J lost 6 bases, and 2 bases lay in between. Germline lookup yields CDR1 LNHNV and CDR2 YYDKDF (reference sequence). CDR3 residues: CATSRGDTQYF. The CDR3 DNA follows: TGTGCCACCAGCAGAGGGGATACGCAGTATTTT.

This clonotype was found a few times. The chain joins TRBV7-6 to TRBJ2-5; tentatively, D is TRBD2 (6 bases). The CDR3 totals 15 residues. V was clipped by 1 base and J by 5 bases, with 14 bases between them. Germline V gene sequence: CDR1 SGHVS, CDR2 FNYEAQ. CDR3 DNA: TGTGCCAGCAGCTTAGGATTCGGGGGAAAGGAGACCCAGTACTTC. It translates to CASSLGFGGKETQYF.

The rearrangement uses TRBV7-2 and TRBJ2-7, with 7 bases identical to TRBD2. Germline V lookup: CDR1 SGHTA, CDR2 FQGNSA. Trimming took 4 bases from V and 5 from J; bases not matched to a gene: 11. This CDR3 spans 15 amino acids. The CDR3 here is CASSWEREGLHEQYF. DNA of the CDR3: TGTGCCAGCAGCTGGGAGAGGGAGGGTCTACACGAGCAGTACTTC.

The chain links TRBV12-3 or TRBV12-4 to TRBJ2-7; D gene unclear. The CDR3 runs to 14 residues. V lost 4 bases to trimming and J lost 2 bases, with 12 bases between them. Here the CDR3 reads CASSSVGFPYEQYF. The DNA for the CDR3 is TGTGCCAGCAGTTCTGTAGGTTTTCCCTACGAGCAGTACTTC.

This chain connects TRBV7-2 to TRBJ2-6, with 7 bases lining up with TRBD1. There are 17 residues in the CDR3. V dropped 3 bases and J dropped 0; count of bases not matched to a gene: 5. CDR1 and CDR2 from the germline V gene are SGHTA and FQGNSA. Written as DNA, the CDR3 is TGTGCCAGCAGCTTCAGAGACAGGGACTCTGGGGCCAACGTCCTGACTTTC. As protein: CASSFRDRDSGANVLTF.

The chain recombines TRBV15 with TRBJ2-3; D perhaps matches TRBD2 (5 bases). This CDR3 has 14 residues. V was cut by 0 bases and J by 5 bases, with 9 bases left in between. From germline, CDR1 is LNHNV and CDR2 YYDKDF (reference sequence). CDR3: CATSRDTSGDTQYF. CDR3 in DNA: TGTGCCACCAGCAGAGACACTAGTGGAGATACGCAGTATTTT.

The V call is TRBV7-2, the J call TRBJ1-5, with D possibly being TRBD1 (6 bases). The CDR3 has 16 residues. V was trimmed by 1 base and J by 6 bases, leaving 16 bases between them. Germline V CDR1 and CDR2: SGHTA, FQGNSA. The CDR3 DNA reads as TGTGCCAGCAGCTTAGATCGCGGGGGGCCGGTTCAGCCCCAGCATTTT. Protein product: CASSLDRGGPVQPQHF.

This clonotype was observed a few times. This sequence joins TRBV10-3 and TRBJ1-1; maybe TRBD1 (5 bases). Germline CDR1 reads ENHRY; CDR2 reads SYGVKD. The length of the CDR3 is 12 residues. V lost 9 bases, J lost 6 bases, and 14 bases lay in between. The CDR3 protein is CAISRGTPEAFF. CDR3 DNA: TGTGCCATTTCCCGGGGGACGCCTGAAGCTTTCTTT.

Only one count was recorded for this clonotype. This chain uses TRBV19 with TRBJ2-1; D ambiguous. The CDR3 consists of 17 residues. Germline values: CDR1 LNHDA, CDR2 SQIVND (reference sequence). V was clipped by 4 bases and J by 8 bases, with 24 bases between them. CDR3 loop: CASSTQGVPHQIDEQFF. The DNA for the CDR3 is TGTGCCAGTAGTACGCAAGGCGTCCCCCACCAGATAGATGAGCAGTTCTTC.

V is TRBV7-4 and J is TRBJ2-5, with D uncertain. Trimming cost V 8 bases and J 5 bases, with 15 bases left between them. The CDR3 has 13 residues. Germline V gene sequence: CDR1 SGHVT, CDR2 SQSDAQ. The CDR3 protein is CASEAQVAETQYF. CDR3 in DNA: TGTGCCAGCGAAGCCCAAGTGGCGGAGACCCAGTACTTC. The entire variable domain, with the rest obtained from reference TRBV7-4 and TRBJ2-5, is as follows: GAGVSQSPRYKVAKRGRDVALRCDSISGHVTLYWYRQTLGQGSEVLTYSQSDAQRDKSGRPSGRFSAERPERSVSTLKIQRTEQGDSAVYLCASEAQVAETQYFGPGTRLLVL.

The V gene is TRBV4-1, the J gene TRBJ1-5; no reliable D call. Trimming removed 1 base at V and 8 bases at J, with 15 bases between. The CDR3 consists of 15 residues. The germline CDR1 and CDR2 sequences are MGHRA and YSYEKL. This CDR3 is CASSQVFLSTKPQHF. DNA of the CDR3: TGCGCCAGCAGCCAAGTCTTCCTATCGACGAAGCCCCAGCATTTT.

This clonotype was seen a few times. The rearrangement uses TRBV12-3 or TRBV12-4 and TRBJ2-3, with 9 bases aligning to TRBD1. The CDR3 extends over 13 amino acids. Trimming cost V 7 bases and J 5 bases; bases outside gene matches: 4. This chain's CDR3 is CASTTTGGDTQYF. DNA of the CDR3: TGTGCCAGCACCACGACAGGGGGAGATACGCAGTATTTT.

The chain recombines TRBV6-2 or TRBV6-3 with TRBJ2-4, with D tentatively TRBD2 (6 bases). Germline assignment: CDR1 MNHEY and CDR2 SVGEGT. The CDR3 runs 17 residues. The V gene lost 6 bases and the J gene lost 2 bases, with 20 bases spanning the gap. CDR3: CASRGSPAGKTKNIQYF. The CDR3 DNA reads TGTGCCAGCAGAGGGTCCCCTGCGGGAAAAACCAAAAACATTCAGTACTTC.

V is TRBV19 and J is TRBJ1-5; D not resolved. The CDR3 consists of 16 residues. Germline V gene sequence: CDR1 LNHDA, CDR2 SQIVND (reference sequence). The V and J ends lost 6 bases and 0 bases respectively, with 15 bases between them. CDR3 sequence: CASSPDGYYSNQPQHF. The CDR3 coding sequence is TGTGCCAGTAGCCCCGATGGGTATTATAGCAATCAGCCCCAGCATTTT.

The CDR3, as DNA: TGTGCCAGTAGTATAAGGTCAGGGTTTGAGCAGTTCTTC. It codes for CASSIRSGFEQFF. The gene calls are TRBV19 and TRBJ2-1, with D perhaps TRBD1 (5 bases). The V and J ends lost 2 bases and 9 bases respectively, with 11 bases between them. Germline V lookup: CDR1 LNHDA, CDR2 SQIVND (reference sequence). CDR3 size: 13 residues.

This clonotype was detected only a few times. CDR3 DNA sequence: TGTGCCAGCAGCTACGAAACAGGGGGTGGCACTGAAGCTTTCTTT. It codes for CASSYETGGGTEAFF. This sequence joins TRBV6-5 and TRBJ1-1; 8 bases align to TRBD1. Looked up from germline, CDR1 is MNHEY and CDR2 is SVGAGI. V was pared by 6 bases and J by 4 bases, with 10 bases of the junction left unmatched. The CDR3 has 15 residues.